This TCR beta chain was sequenced for a study of identical twins. General observations from the study: The conclusions drew on cross-sectional statistical analysis instead of tracking the same donors.

This CDR3 has 13 residues. V was trimmed by 6 bases and J by 2 bases, leaving 10 bases between them. In germline, CDR1 is SGHTA, CDR2 FQGNSA. On this clonotype itself: Its antigen is not identified.

TCRdb processed the 5' RACE reads anew with MiXCR; each CDR3 protein has one entry. Altogether around 480,000 distinct CDR3 sequences are present, 14% being singletons, with the ten largest covering around 0.98%. The sample was also reused in another study, on yellow fever vaccine responses in identical twins.

This TCR was recovered from a woman between 18 and 29 years old in good health. This chain joins TRBV7-2 and TRBJ1-1; D unclear. Sequenced sample: CD4+ T cells sorted from blood. CDR3 nucleotides: TGTGCCAGCAGGGCCCAGACCAACACTGAAGCTTTCTTT. Protein sequence: CASRAQTNTEAFF.